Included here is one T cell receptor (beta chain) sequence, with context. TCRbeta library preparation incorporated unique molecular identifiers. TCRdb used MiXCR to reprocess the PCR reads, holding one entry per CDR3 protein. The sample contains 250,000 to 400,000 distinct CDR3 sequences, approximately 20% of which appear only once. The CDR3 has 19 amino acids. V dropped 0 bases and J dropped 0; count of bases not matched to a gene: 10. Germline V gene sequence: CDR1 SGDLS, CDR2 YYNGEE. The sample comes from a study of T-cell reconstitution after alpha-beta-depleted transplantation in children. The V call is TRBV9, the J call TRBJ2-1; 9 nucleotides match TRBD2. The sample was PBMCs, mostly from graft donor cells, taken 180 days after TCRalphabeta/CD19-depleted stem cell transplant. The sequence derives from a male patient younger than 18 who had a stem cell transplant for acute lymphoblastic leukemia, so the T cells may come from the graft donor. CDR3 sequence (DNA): TGTGCCAGCAGCGTAGGTCTAGCGGGAAACCCCAGCTCCTACAATGAGCAGTTCTTC. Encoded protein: CASSVGLAGNPSSYNEQFF.